The 29 T cell receptor beta chains below come from one sample, sequenced in a study of T-cell memory formation after mild COVID-19. Using its own MiXCR run on the 5' RACE reads, TCRdb lists one record per CDR3 protein. The sample yields 120,000 to 150,000 distinct CDR3 sequences, about 5.7% seen once. Sequenced input: PBMCs or a T cell subset sorted from them (not recorded which). These receptors originate from an adult woman who had mild COVID-19 (a few samples of this study predate the infection). Cell type and time point are not known.

This chain links TRBV7-2 with TRBJ2-5; no reliable D call. The CDR3 is 13 amino acids. The germline CDR1 and CDR2 sequences are SGHTA and FQGNSA. The V gene lost 5 bases and the J gene lost 3 bases, with 10 bases spanning the gap. The CDR3 nucleotides read TGTGCCAGCAGCCCCACTAAGGAAGAGACCCAGTACTTC. It is translated as CASSPTKEETQYF.

The gene calls are TRBV19 and TRBJ2-5; D call uncertain. The CDR3 has 12 residues. V was pared by 8 bases and J by 3 bases, with 10 bases between. Germline assignment: CDR1 LNHDA and CDR2 SQIVND (reference sequence). The CDR3 here is CASRGPEETQYF. Here the CDR3 DNA reads TGTGCCAGTCGTGGGCCCGAAGAGACCCAGTACTTC.

This clonotype was detected a few times. This chain connects TRBV18 to TRBJ2-7, with 9 bases aligning to TRBD1. J lost 8 bases, V lost 3 bases, and 5 bases had no gene match. The CDR3 runs 13 residues. Germline CDR1 is KGHSH and CDR2 is LQKENI. The CDR3 spells CASSPVGQGKQYF. CDR3 coding DNA: TGTGCCAGCTCACCCGTGGGACAGGGTAAGCAGTACTTC.

The table lists this clonotype with a few counts. The V call is TRBV7-9, the J call TRBJ2-5; possibly TRBD1 for D (6 bases). The CDR3 totals 14 residues. Germline assignment: CDR1 SEHNR and CDR2 FQNEAQ (reference sequence). Trimming pared 0 bases from V and 2 bases from J, leaving 7 bases between. CDR3 DNA: TGTGCCAGCAGCTTAGCGGACAGACAAGAGACCCAGTACTTC. It specifies CASSLADRQETQYF.

This clonotype has a count of ten or more. V is TRBV5-6 and J is TRBJ2-3, with unresolved D. V was pared by 1 base and J by 2 bases, with 5 bases between. The CDR3 consists of 13 residues. The germline V gene has CDR1 SGHDT and CDR2 YYEEEE. CDR3 residues: CASSLPDTDTQYF. The CDR3 DNA is TGTGCCAGCAGCTTGCCCGACACAGATACGCAGTATTTT. The whole variable domain, remainder taken from reference TRBV5-6 and TRBJ2-3, is DAGVTQSPTHLIKTRGQQVTLRCSPKSGHDTVSWYQQALGQGPQFIFQYYEEEERQRGNFPDRFSGHQFPNYSSELNVNALLLGDSALYLCASSLPDTDTQYFGPGTRLTVL.

This clonotype came up many times. The J gene is TRBJ2-1, the V gene TRBV12-3 or TRBV12-4, with D uncertain. The CDR3 sequence is 16 residues long. With 5 bases removed from V and 2 bases from J, the gap between germline ends came to 16 bases. The CDR3 loop reads CASSPSDTSPYNEQFF. The DNA for the CDR3 is TGTGCCAGCAGTCCCAGCGATACGTCGCCCTACAATGAGCAGTTCTTC.

This clonotype was observed at least ten times. The chain combines TRBV5-1 with TRBJ1-1; D is undetermined. There are 14 residues in the CDR3. V was trimmed by 0 bases and J by 1 base, leaving 7 bases between them. Germline CDR1 SGHRS, CDR2 YFSETQ. The CDR3 here is CASSLGGPNTEAFF. The CDR3, as DNA: TGCGCCAGCAGCTTGGGAGGTCCGAACACTGAAGCTTTCTTT.

This clonotype was observed a few times. This sequence joins TRBV15 and TRBJ2-7, with 7 bases aligning to TRBD1. The CDR3 has 14 residues. Germline CDR1 and CDR2: LNHNV and YYDKDF (reference sequence). Unmatched junction bases numbered 3, after V lost 1 base and J lost 3 bases. The CDR3 DNA is TGTGCCACCAGCAGAGTCAGGGGGAGCTACGAGCAGTACTTC. This sequence encodes CATSRVRGSYEQYF.

Only a few counts were recorded for this clonotype. CDR3 residues: CSVLSFGNTIYF. CDR3 bases: TGCAGCGTTTTAAGTTTTGGAAACACCATATATTTT. The gene calls are TRBV29-1 and TRBJ1-3; unclear D gene. Trimming took off 5 bases at V and 3 bases at J, with 8 bases between the two ends. CDR3 length: 12 amino acids. Germline V gene data show CDR1 as SQVTM and CDR2 as ANQGSEA.

The J gene is TRBJ2-1, the V gene TRBV7-3; 9 positions agree with TRBD2. Trimming took 8 bases from V and 9 from J; bases not matched to a gene: 11. Germline CDR1 and CDR2: SGHTA and FQGTGA. This CDR3 region has 14 residues. CDR3 region: CASGLAGGPSEQFF. CDR3 nucleotides: TGTGCCAGCGGTTTGGCGGGGGGGCCGAGTGAGCAGTTCTTC.

This clonotype was observed a few times. The chain links TRBV29-1 to TRBJ1-6, with 7 bases lining up with TRBD1. Trimming cost V 7 bases and J 7 bases; bases outside gene matches: 4. Germline loops: CDR1 SQVTM, CDR2 ANQGSEA. The CDR3 spans 12 residues. CDR3 in amino acids: CSARQGNSPLHF. The DNA of the CDR3 is TGCAGCGCACGACAGGGAAATTCACCCCTCCACTTT. The entire variable domain, with the rest obtained from reference TRBV29-1 and TRBJ1-6, is as follows: SAVISQKPSRDICQRGTSLTIQCQVDSQVTMMFWYRQQPGQSLTLIATANQGSEATYESGFVIDKFPISRPNLTFSTLTVSNMSPEDSSIYLCSARQGNSPLHFGNGTRLTVT.

This rearrangement joins TRBV20-1 to TRBJ1-6, with D possibly TRBD1 on 6 matching bases. Germline loops: CDR1 DFQATT, CDR2 SNEGSKA (reference sequence). The CDR3 length is 13 residues. The ends were cut back, 3 bases at V and 5 bases at J, with 8 bases in the middle. The CDR3 region is CSARGGNNSPLHF. In DNA form, the CDR3 reads TGCAGTGCTAGGGGGGGCAATAATTCACCCCTCCACTTT.

The J gene is TRBJ2-2, the V gene TRBV5-1; unclear D gene. CDR3 length equals 15 residues. Germline V gene data show CDR1 as SGHRS and CDR2 as YFSETQ. V gave up 0 bases and J gave up 5 bases, with 11 bases separating them. CDR3 in DNA: TGCGCCAGCAGCTTGGTTAGCCTAAGGACCGGGGAGCTGTTTTTT. This sequence encodes CASSLVSLRTGELFF.

There are a few counts of this clonotype. V and J are TRBV6-1 and TRBJ1-5; D remains ambiguous. V lost 4 bases and J lost 5, with 15 bases in between. CDR1 and CDR2 (germline): MNHNS, SASEGT. The CDR3 covers 15 residues. The CDR3 coding sequence is TGTGCCAGCAGTGCCCGTCGGGGTCTAGATCAGCCCCAGCATTTT. Translation gives CASSARRGLDQPQHF.

The chain's CDR3 is CASSLEPNGHEQYF. As DNA, the CDR3 is TGTGCCAGCAGCTTAGAGCCGAACGGCCACGAGCAGTACTTC. The chain is built from TRBV11-2 and TRBJ2-7; no reliable D call. The CDR3 has 14 amino acids. The V gene lost 0 bases and the J gene lost 5 bases, with 11 bases spanning the gap. Germline assignment: CDR1 SGHAT and CDR2 FQNNGV.

This sequence joins TRBV11-2 and TRBJ1-4; no definite D call. Trimming stripped 2 bases from V and 3 bases from J, with 4 bases between. CDR3 length: 13 residues. Per the germline V gene, CDR1 is SGHAT and CDR2 is FQNNGV. The CDR3 nucleotides read TGTGCCAGCAGCTTATGGCCTAATGAAAAACTGTTTTTT. Its translation is CASSLWPNEKLFF.

This clonotype appeared many times. The genes are TRBV6-5 and TRBJ2-2; 11 bases match TRBD2. The germline gives CDR1 MNHEY, CDR2 SVGAGI. The CDR3 runs to 17 residues. V dropped 8 bases and J dropped 0; count of bases not matched to a gene: 8. This CDR3 reads CASGSSGRFANTGELFF. CDR3 nucleotide sequence: TGTGCCAGCGGGTCTAGCGGGAGGTTCGCGAACACCGGGGAGCTGTTTTTT.

This clonotype showed up many times. The chain joins TRBV6-2 or TRBV6-3 to TRBJ1-2; a possible D gene is TRBD1 (6 bases). Trimming took off 4 bases at V and 0 bases at J, with 21 bases between the two ends. This CDR3 has 18 amino acids. Germline V gene sequence: CDR1 MNHEY, CDR2 SVGEGT. CDR3 loop: CASSFYQSTGQTNYGYTF. The CDR3 DNA follows: TGTGCCAGCAGTTTCTACCAGTCGACAGGTCAGACTAACTATGGCTACACCTTC.

This clonotype was observed a few times. The V and J genes are TRBV7-9 and TRBJ1-1; no definite D call. Germline assignment: CDR1 SEHNR and CDR2 FQNEAQ (reference sequence). Trimming shortened V by 5 bases and J by 6 bases, and 7 bases separated the two germline ends. The CDR3 contains 11 residues. The chain's CDR3 is CASSPAAEAFF. The CDR3 DNA sequence: TGTGCCAGCAGCCCTGCTGCTGAAGCTTTCTTT.

This clonotype was observed many times. The J gene is TRBJ2-5, the V gene TRBV20-1; D unclear. The CDR3 covers 13 residues. Germline CDR1 is DFQATT and CDR2 is SNEGSKA (reference sequence). Trimming pared 4 bases from V and 2 bases from J, leaving 11 bases between. CDR3 sequence: CSAIGNDQETQYF. The CDR3, as DNA: TGCAGTGCTATTGGCAACGATCAAGAGACCCAGTACTTC.

This clonotype was observed at least ten times. This CDR3 reads CASSLAADSYNEQFF. DNA of the CDR3: TGCGCCAGCAGCTTGGCCGCGGATTCTTACAATGAGCAGTTCTTC. The chain employs TRBV5-1 and TRBJ2-1; D remains ambiguous. Trimming removed 0 bases from V and 4 bases from J, with 11 bases in between. Germline V gives CDR1 SGHRS, CDR2 YFSETQ. The length of the CDR3 is 15 residues.

This clonotype was counted ten times or more. V and J are TRBV12-3 or TRBV12-4 and TRBJ2-5; 15 nucleotides align to TRBD2. The CDR3 has 18 amino acids. The V gene end was trimmed by 6 bases and the J gene end by 5 bases; junction bases not matched to a gene: 13. This chain's CDR3 is CASSNRGLAGGNLETQYF. The CDR3 coding sequence is TGTGCCAGCAGCAACAGAGGACTAGCGGGAGGGAATCTGGAGACCCAGTACTTC.

This clonotype was counted many times. This chain links TRBV11-2 with TRBJ1-1; D uncertain. V was clipped by 5 bases and J by 0 bases, with 10 bases between them. Germline values: CDR1 SGHAT, CDR2 FQNNGV. The CDR3 is 14 amino acids. In nucleotides, the CDR3 is TGTGCCAGCAGCCGTATTCAGGTGAACACTGAAGCTTTCTTT. It yields the protein CASSRIQVNTEAFF.

The rearrangement joins TRBV12-3 or TRBV12-4 to TRBJ2-5, with 9 bases matching TRBD2. J gave up 10 bases and V 5 bases, and 8 bases lay outside the gene matches. The CDR3 runs to 13 residues. The CDR3 DNA follows: TGTGCCAGCAGTCCTTGGCGGGAGGGCCACCAGTACTTC. It specifies CASSPWREGHQYF.

Ten or more counts support this clonotype. J is TRBJ2-2 and V is TRBV5-5; TRBD2 aligns across 11 bases. This CDR3 is 16 amino acids long. The V and J ends lost 2 bases and 7 bases, in that order; junction bases with no gene match: 7. Germline V CDR1 and CDR2: SGHKS, YYEKEE (reference sequence). CDR3 region: CASSFLASGRNGELFF. DNA of the CDR3: TGTGCCAGCAGCTTCTTAGCTAGCGGGAGGAACGGGGAGCTGTTTTTT.

This clonotype has at least ten counts. The genes are TRBV5-5 and TRBJ2-2; 10 nucleotides match TRBD2. After removal of 1 base from V and 4 bases from J, the junction contained 10 bases not matched to a gene. The CDR3 has 18 residues. Germline CDR1 SGHKS, CDR2 YYEKEE (reference sequence). Here the CDR3 reads CASSLLLAGPLVTGELFF. The CDR3 region has the DNA TGTGCCAGCAGCTTGTTACTAGCGGGGCCGCTGGTCACCGGGGAGCTGTTTTTT.

The V gene is TRBV4-2, the J gene TRBJ2-1; no reliable D call. The germline CDR1 and CDR2 sequences are LGHNA and YNFKEQ. The CDR3 loop spans 14 amino acids. Trimming pared 1 base from V and 5 bases from J, leaving 9 bases between. The CDR3 sequence: CASSQGQADNEQFF. CDR3 in DNA: TGTGCCAGCAGCCAAGGGCAGGCCGACAATGAGCAGTTCTTC.

Only a few counts were recorded for this clonotype. This chain uses TRBV5-1 with TRBJ2-3, with D possibly called TRBD1 or TRBD2 (5 bases each). Trimming left V 0 bases short and J 2 bases short, with 16 bases between. CDR1 and CDR2 from the germline V gene are SGHRS and YFSETQ. The CDR3 is 17 residues long. The DNA for the CDR3 is TGCGCCAGCAGCTTGGGAGGGGCCGACTCCTTCACAGATACGCAGTATTTT. Its translation is CASSLGGADSFTDTQYF.

The chain carries TRBV5-1 and TRBJ2-1; a weak D match, TRBD1 (6 bases). With 5 bases removed from V and 5 bases from J, the gap between germline ends came to 11 bases. The germline gives CDR1 SGHRS, CDR2 YFSETQ. This CDR3 spans 13 amino acids. For the CDR3, the DNA is TGCGCCAGCAGTTTCGGACAGAACAATGAGCAGTTCTTC. It codes for CASSFGQNNEQFF.